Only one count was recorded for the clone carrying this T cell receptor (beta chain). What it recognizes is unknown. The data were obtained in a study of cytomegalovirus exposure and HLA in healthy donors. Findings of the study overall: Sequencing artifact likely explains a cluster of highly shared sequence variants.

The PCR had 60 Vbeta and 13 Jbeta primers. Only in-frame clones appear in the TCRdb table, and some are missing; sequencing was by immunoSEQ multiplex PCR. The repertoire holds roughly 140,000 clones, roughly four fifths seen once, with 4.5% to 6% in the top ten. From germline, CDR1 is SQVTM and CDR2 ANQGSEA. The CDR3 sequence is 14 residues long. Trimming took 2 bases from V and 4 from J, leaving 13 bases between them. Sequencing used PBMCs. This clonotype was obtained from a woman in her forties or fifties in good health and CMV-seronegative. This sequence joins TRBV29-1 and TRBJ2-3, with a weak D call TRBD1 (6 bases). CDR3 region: CSVELGAVADTQYF. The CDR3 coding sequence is TGCAGCGTTGAACTGGGGGCGGTGGCAGATACGCAGTATTTT.